These T cell receptor beta chains were read from a single sample in a study of shared clonotypes between healthy human individuals. Repertoires were generated with immunoSEQ multiplex PCR, while TCRdb's copy carries only in-frame clones and drops some. The sample consists of 2 million or so clones, 85% to 95% of them appearing once. Input material: naive CD4+ T cells sorted from blood. All receptors derive from a man aged 18 to 29 in good health. Each CDR3 is given with its conserved first and last residue. A D gene is named only where the DNA matches it firmly. Only part of the rows carry a size: once, few, many, or a class if the clone is expanded.

CDR3aa: CASSGDKPQHF
CDR3nt: TGTGCCAGCAGTGGTGATAAGCCCCAGCATTTT
d_gene: -
v_gene: TRBV2
j_gene: TRBJ1-5
abundance: -

CDR3aa: CASSFGNYEQYF
CDR3nt: TGTGCCAGCAGCTTTGGGAATTACGAGCAGTACTTC
d_gene: -
v_gene: TRBV11-2
j_gene: TRBJ2-7
abundance: -

CDR3aa: CASSLAGTGGNIQYF
CDR3nt: TGTGCCAGCAGCTTAGCTGGGACAGGGGGAAACATTCAGTACTTC
d_gene: TRBD1
v_gene: TRBV7-8
j_gene: TRBJ2-4
abundance: -

CDR3aa: CASSRGTSGGYEQYF
CDR3nt: TGTGCCAGCAGTCGAGGGACTAGCGGGGGATACGAGCAGTACTTC
d_gene: TRBD2
v_gene: TRBV6-5
j_gene: TRBJ2-7
abundance: -

CDR3aa: CASSLGLGWNSPLHF
CDR3nt: TGTGCCAGCAGCTTAGGTTTGGGTTGGAATTCACCCCTCCACTTT
d_gene: -
v_gene: TRBV7-2
j_gene: TRBJ1-6
abundance: -

CDR3aa: CASSLFGSGQSRDYEQYF
CDR3nt: TGTGCCAGCAGTTTATTTGGTAGCGGGCAAAGCCGAGACTACGAGCAGTACTTC
d_gene: TRBD2
v_gene: TRBV27
j_gene: TRBJ2-7
abundance: -

CDR3aa: CASSFGGIGNEQFF
CDR3nt: TGTGCCAGCAGTTTCGGGGGAATTGGCAATGAGCAGTTCTTC
d_gene: -
v_gene: TRBV27
j_gene: TRBJ2-1
abundance: -

CDR3aa: CASSPYGTGVEKLFF
CDR3nt: TGCGCCAGCAGCCCATATGGGACAGGGGTTGAAAAACTGTTTTTT
d_gene: TRBD1
v_gene: TRBV4-1
j_gene: TRBJ1-4
abundance: -

CDR3aa: CASSQDQGPYEQYF
CDR3nt: TGCGCCAGCAGCCAAGATCAGGGTCCCTACGAGCAGTACTTC
d_gene: -
v_gene: TRBV4-3
j_gene: TRBJ2-7
abundance: -

CDR3aa: CASSAGGNTEAFF
CDR3nt: TGTGCCAGCAGCGCTGGGGGGAACACTGAAGCTTTCTTT
d_gene: -
v_gene: TRBV7-2
j_gene: TRBJ1-1
abundance: -

CDR3aa: CASSLAVGFRDIQYF
CDR3nt: TGCGCCAGCAGCTTGGCCGTTGGGTTTCGAGACATTCAGTACTTC
d_gene: -
v_gene: TRBV5-1
j_gene: TRBJ2-4
abundance: -

CDR3aa: CASMSRGRTDTQYF
CDR3nt: TGTGCCAGCATGTCCAGGGGCCGCACAGATACGCAGTATTTT
d_gene: -
v_gene: TRBV6-5
j_gene: TRBJ2-3
abundance: -

CDR3aa: CASKIYTNYNEQFF
CDR3nt: TGTGCCAGCAAGATCTATACCAACTACAATGAGCAGTTCTTC
d_gene: -
v_gene: TRBV27
j_gene: TRBJ2-1
abundance: once

CDR3aa: CASSPGQGATSSYNSPLHF
CDR3nt: TGTGCCAGCAGCCCAGGACAGGGGGCTACCAGCTCCTATAATTCACCCCTCCACTTT
d_gene: TRBD1
v_gene: TRBV14
j_gene: TRBJ1-6
abundance: once

CDR3aa: CASSLGLPSNTGELFF
CDR3nt: TGCGCCAGCAGCCTGGGACTGCCCTCGAACACCGGGGAGCTGTTTTTT
d_gene: -
v_gene: TRBV5-1
j_gene: TRBJ2-2
abundance: -

CDR3aa: CATRNPGTATYNEQFF
CDR3nt: TGTGCCACCCGAAACCCCGGGACGGCTACCTACAATGAGCAGTTCTTC
d_gene: -
v_gene: TRBV10-3
j_gene: TRBJ2-1
abundance: -

CDR3aa: CASSAPDREDTQYF
CDR3nt: TGCGCCAGCAGCGCACCTGACAGGGAAGATACGCAGTATTTT
d_gene: TRBD1
v_gene: TRBV5-1
j_gene: TRBJ2-3
abundance: -

CDR3aa: CASSASSGANVLTF
CDR3nt: TGTGCCAGCAGTGCGAGTTCTGGGGCCAACGTCCTGACTTTC
d_gene: -
v_gene: TRBV2
j_gene: TRBJ2-6
abundance: -

CDR3aa: CASSLPGQGVTGELFF
CDR3nt: TGTGCCAGCAGCTTGCCAGGACAGGGTGTCACCGGGGAGCTGTTTTTT
d_gene: TRBD1
v_gene: TRBV5-4
j_gene: TRBJ2-2
abundance: -